This TCR beta chain was captured in a study of T cell repertoires in aging, cancer and after chemotherapy (dated by TCRdb to about 2019). The study in broad terms: The donors fell into six age groups ranging from 30 or younger to 70 or older, and each group had at least three individuals. Healthy donor control TCR repertoires were recorded over several months to years and showed clear clonal overlap across re-sampling. The full dataset contained 9.1 million or so TCR reads. To look at immunoaging and at how T cells reconstitute after chemotherapy, the study profiled TCR beta repertoires in peripheral blood from both healthy donors and cancer patients. A cohort of under 250 cancer patients (more than 90 with hematological and around 120 with solid cancers) was assembled, and 100 or so healthy donors were included as a reference group.

In the germline V gene, CDR1 corresponds to SGHAT and CDR2 to FQNNGV. The CDR3 spans 14 residues, from the cysteine through the phenylalanine. Kept here is only the CDR3 DNA, which spans 42 bases and is read in frame from base 1. V loses 4 bases of germline sequence and J loses 5 bases, and the interval between the two ends is 12 bases. Genomic DNA extracted from peripheral blood, rather than sorted cells or RNA, was used as the source for amplification of TCR beta rearrangements. The investigation overall reported the following: The authors noted that the repertoire data do not allow conclusions about immunological memory after chemotherapy. Compared with age-matched healthy donors, untreated patients with either hematological or solid cancers had significantly lower TCR diversity in the blood along with higher clonality. Median generation probability increased over the chemotherapy interval in both cancer cohorts, suggesting repertoire reconstitution through rebound thymic output. Declining TCR diversity with age in healthy donors was mainly explained by loss of richness; in cancer patients, loss of evenness also contributed.

Rearranged TRB sequences spanning V, D and J segments were amplified by multiplex touch-down PCR using a mixed TRB-A/B primer pool. Illumina adapters and sample indices were attached to the amplicons in two consecutive PCR reactions using Phusion HS II polymerase. Amplicons were gel-purified with the NucleoSpin Gel and PCR Clean-up kit, then checked with Qubit and an Agilent 2100 Bioanalyzer. Sequencing of libraries was carried out on an Illumina MiSeq in 600-cycle, single-indexed, paired-end runs. Per the authors' processing: MiXCR versions 2.12 and 3.0.5 were used to process TRB sequences. Each unique CDR3 nucleotide sequence was treated as one clone, and only productive sequences with two or more reads were kept. Shannon diversity, evenness, clonality (one minus evenness), and alpha-parameterized diversity profiles from alpha 0 to 5 were included as repertoire metrics. The IGoR algorithm was used to calculate generation probabilities of clones in the paired pre- and post-chemotherapy samples. Using fastp trimming at Q25 and MiXCR clonotype assembly, TCRdb reanalyzed the public sequencing data and kept in-frame beta chains. CDR3 protein duplicates are merged, each entry listing the most common genes and DNA. None of the V and J calls come from the authors' own analysis; TCRdb made them. Present in this sample are fewer than 15,000 distinct CDR3 sequences, around 25% of which were seen just once. 45% to 55% of the sample is taken by the ten largest.

As for this clonotype: What antigen it recognizes has not been identified. No much larger clonotype is one base removed from it; base qualities were not supplied.

Source material: blood. The receptor comes from a human donor in good health. The sequence links TRBV11-2 to TRBJ2-1, with no confidently assigned D gene. The nucleotides are TGTGCCAGCAGCTCCCTCAGACACAACAATGAGCAGTTCTTC. This translates into CASSSLRHNNEQFF.